What follows are 14 T cell receptor beta chains derived from one specimen sequenced in a study of blood T cell repertoires in COVID-19. Measured with immunoSEQ multiplex PCR; TCRdb has only the in-frame clones, and not every one. The table records 70,000 to 100,000 clones, roughly 85% of them present only once. Source material: peripheral blood. These receptors came from a human donor in a cohort sampled during active COVID-19.

The chain carries TRBV18 and TRBJ1-2; 7 bases are shared with TRBD1. CDR1 is KGHSH, CDR2 LQKENI, per germline. Losses at the gene ends were 6 bases for V and 8 bases for J; bases not matched to a gene: 9. The CDR3 totals 13 residues. The CDR3 region has the DNA TGTGCCAGCTCGGAGACAGGGTTAGAGGGCTACACCTTC. It encodes CASSETGLEGYTF.

The V gene is TRBV6-5, the J gene TRBJ2-5; D ambiguous. The CDR3 loop spans 11 amino acids. Trimming took off 4 bases at V and 5 bases at J, with 5 bases between the two ends. The germline gives CDR1 MNHEY, CDR2 SVGAGI. The CDR3 reads CASSFGETQYF. The CDR3 nucleotides read TGTGCCAGCAGTTTCGGGGAGACCCAGTACTTC.

The genes are TRBV6-5 and TRBJ2-4; D gene uncertain. Germline V CDR1 and CDR2: MNHEY, SVGAGI. Trimming left V 6 bases short and J 6 bases short, with 12 bases between. The CDR3 length is 13 residues. The DNA for the CDR3 is TGTGCCAGCAGCCAGACTGCCCGAAACATTCAGTACTTC. Its protein is CASSQTARNIQYF.

This clone has more than one count but fewer than ten. V usage is TRBV5-4 and J usage is TRBJ1-2; tentatively, D is TRBD1 (6 bases). This CDR3 is built from 15 residues. The V gene lost 1 base and the J gene lost 4 bases, with 14 bases spanning the gap. Germline values: CDR1 SGHNT, CDR2 YYREEE (reference sequence). DNA for the CDR3: TGTGCCAGCAGCTTGCCAGGGGCAGGTAGCTATGGCTACACCTTC. Translated, it gives CASSLPGAGSYGYTF.

The chain couples TRBV4-3 to TRBJ2-3; D call uncertain. The germline V gene has CDR1 LGHNA and CDR2 YSLEER. There are 16 residues in the CDR3. Trimming removed 0 bases at V and 3 bases at J, with 13 bases between. The CDR3 protein is CASSQDSSFGTDTQYF. CDR3 in DNA: TGCGCCAGCAGCCAAGATTCTAGTTTTGGAACAGATACGCAGTATTTT.

The chain employs TRBV10-3 and TRBJ2-6, with D perhaps TRBD1 (5 bases). The ends were cut back, 3 bases at V and 0 bases at J, with 12 bases in the middle. CDR1 and CDR2 (germline): ENHRY, SYGVKD. This CDR3 has 17 residues. The CDR3 coding sequence is TGTGCCATCAGTGAAACAGGAGAGAGCTCTGGGGCCAACGTCCTGACTTTC. It translates to CAISETGESSGANVLTF.

V usage is TRBV4-1 and J usage is TRBJ2-3; 8 bases fit TRBD2. Germline V lookup: CDR1 MGHRA, CDR2 YSYEKL. After removal of 2 bases from V and 5 bases from J, the junction contained 15 bases not matched to a gene. The CDR3 spans 18 residues. CDR3 coding DNA: TGCGCCAGCAGCCAACCTCTAACTGGTAGCGGGGCTGAAGATACGCAGTATTTT. Encoded protein: CASSQPLTGSGAEDTQYF.

A note on this clone: Mismatch with germline at one junction end may stem from a read error. The rearrangement uses TRBV5-1 and TRBJ2-7, with D perhaps matching TRBD2 (5 bases). Germline loops: CDR1 SGHRS, CDR2 YFSETQ. The CDR3 covers 14 residues. CDR3 sequence (DNA): TGCGCCAGCAGCTTGGGGCAGACTTATAGCGAGGAGTACTTC. Protein: CASSLGQTYSEEYF.

This chain connects TRBV5-4 to TRBJ2-1; TRBD1 matches 10 bases. The V segment lost 0 bases and the J segment 7 bases; nucleotides outside the gene matches: 4. There are 15 residues in the CDR3. CDR1 SGHNT and CDR2 YYREEE come from the germline V gene (reference sequence). DNA of the CDR3: TGTGCCAGCAGCTTGGACGGGACAGGGGATAATGAGCAGTTCTTC. The encoded protein is CASSLDGTGDNEQFF.

This rearrangement joins TRBV6-5 to TRBJ2-7, with TRBD1 as a possible D gene (6 bases). This CDR3 contains 14 residues. CDR1 and CDR2 (germline): MNHEY, SVGAGI. The germline V and J ends were trimmed by 0 bases and 6 bases, with 12 bases remaining between them. The CDR3 DNA reads TGTGCCAGCAGTTACTCGACAGGACCAAGCGAGCAGTACTTC. Translating gives CASSYSTGPSEQYF.

The chain recombines TRBV5-1 with TRBJ2-1, with TRBD2 identical over 10 bases. Trimming took 2 bases from V and 9 from J; bases not matched to a gene: 5. The CDR3 loop spans 14 amino acids. CDR1 and CDR2 (germline): SGHRS, YFSETQ. The CDR3 coding sequence is TGCGCCAGCAGCTTACTAGCGGGGATCGGTGAGCAGTTCTTC. As protein: CASSLLAGIGEQFF.

The rearrangement links TRBV7-2 to TRBJ1-1, with 7 bases identical to TRBD1. CDR1 is SGHTA, CDR2 FQGNSA, per germline. J was trimmed by 2 bases and V by 6 bases; bases with no gene match: 9. The CDR3 spans 15 residues. The CDR3 loop reads CASRPPGTDNTEAFF. The CDR3 nucleotides read TGTGCCAGCAGACCACCCGGGACAGATAACACTGAAGCTTTCTTT.

This chain links TRBV27 with TRBJ2-3, with TRBD1 as a possible D gene (5 bases). The CDR3 is 13 amino acids. The germline V and J ends were trimmed by 6 bases and 2 bases, with 9 bases remaining between them. Germline CDR1 is MNHEY and CDR2 is SMNVEV (reference sequence). CDR3 DNA: TGTGCCAGCAGGGAACAGGCCACAGATACGCAGTATTTT. Its translation is CASREQATDTQYF.

In DNA, the CDR3 is TGTGCCAGCAGTTCGCTAGGGGGCAGCTCGGAGACCCAGTACTTC. Amino acids: CASSSLGGSSETQYF. The rearrangement joins TRBV6-2 or TRBV6-3 to TRBJ2-5; 7 nucleotides match TRBD1. The germline CDR1 and CDR2 sequences are MNHEY and SVGEGT. J was trimmed by 5 bases and V by 4 bases; bases with no gene match: 10. The CDR3 is 15 residues long.